This TCR beta chain was recorded in a study of OX40 agonist ivuxolimab in advanced cancers. Study at large: In this cohort, patients received ivuxolimab, an agonistic anti-OX40 (CD134) antibody. Findings and caveats of the study: Low normalized T-cell clonal expansion also characterized some of the nonresponders. CD8+ T cells averaged more expanded clones than CD4+.

Note on this clone: As yet, its antigen is unknown.

V was clipped by 5 bases and J by 0 bases; unmatched bases: 7. The CDR3 totals 18 residues. Germline CDR1 is SEHNR and CDR2 is FQNEAQ (reference sequence). Libraries were prepared by immunoSEQ multiplex PCR; TCRdb keeps only in-frame clonotypes and omits some of them. The repertoire holds approximately 60,000 clones, approximately 92% seen once, with 0.6% to 0.8% in the top ten. Material: CD4+ or CD8+ T cells sorted from blood, obtained in a trial of the OX40 agonist ivuxolimab. This rearrangement joins TRBV7-9 to TRBJ2-6, with 10 bases matching TRBD1. This TCR came from an adult with an advanced solid tumor such as melanoma, head and neck, liver or kidney cancer. CDR3 coding DNA: TGTGCCAGCAGCCCTAGGACAGGGGGGTACTCTGGGGCCAACGTCCTGACTTTC. It encodes CASSPRTGGYSGANVLTF.